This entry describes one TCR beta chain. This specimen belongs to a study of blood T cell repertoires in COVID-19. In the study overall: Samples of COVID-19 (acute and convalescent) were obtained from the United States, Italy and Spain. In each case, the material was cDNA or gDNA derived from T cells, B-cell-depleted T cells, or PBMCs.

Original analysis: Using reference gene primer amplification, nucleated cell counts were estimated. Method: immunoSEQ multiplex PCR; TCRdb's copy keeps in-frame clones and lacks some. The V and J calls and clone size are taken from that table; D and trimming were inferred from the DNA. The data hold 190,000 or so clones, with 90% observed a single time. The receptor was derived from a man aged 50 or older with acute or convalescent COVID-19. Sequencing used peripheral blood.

CDR3 residues: CASSPGLAGVSTGELFF. The CDR3, as DNA: TGCGCCAGCAGTCCTGGACTAGCGGGAGTTAGCACCGGGGAGCTGTTTTTT. The V call is TRBV5-1, the J call TRBJ2-2, with 13 bases identical to TRBD2. This CDR3 spans 17 amino acids. J was trimmed by 4 bases and V by 5 bases; bases with no gene match: 8. CDR1 and CDR2 (germline): SGHRS, YFSETQ.